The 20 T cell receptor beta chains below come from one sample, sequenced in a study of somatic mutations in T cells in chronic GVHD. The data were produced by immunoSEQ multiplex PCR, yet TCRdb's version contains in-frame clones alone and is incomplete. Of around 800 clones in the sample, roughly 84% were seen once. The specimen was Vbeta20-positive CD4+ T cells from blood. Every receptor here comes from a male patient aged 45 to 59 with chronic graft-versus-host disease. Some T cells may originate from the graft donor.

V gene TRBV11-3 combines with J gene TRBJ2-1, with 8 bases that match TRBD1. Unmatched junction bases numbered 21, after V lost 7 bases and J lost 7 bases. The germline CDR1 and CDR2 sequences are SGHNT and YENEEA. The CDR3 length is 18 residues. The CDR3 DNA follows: TGTGCCAGCATCACCGGGACAGGATCCTCCAAACCGGGGAATGAGCAGTTCTTC. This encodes CASITGTGSSKPGNEQFF.

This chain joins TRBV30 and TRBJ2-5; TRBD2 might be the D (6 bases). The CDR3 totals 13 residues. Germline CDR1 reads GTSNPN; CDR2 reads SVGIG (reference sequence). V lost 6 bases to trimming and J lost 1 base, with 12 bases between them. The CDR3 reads CACRRDSQETQYF. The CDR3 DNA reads TGTGCCTGTAGGCGGGACTCCCAAGAGACCCAGTACTTC.

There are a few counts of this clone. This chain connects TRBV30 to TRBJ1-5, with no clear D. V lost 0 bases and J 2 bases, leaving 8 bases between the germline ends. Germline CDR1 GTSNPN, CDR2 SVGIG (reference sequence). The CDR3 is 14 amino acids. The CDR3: CAWSVLEGNQPQHF. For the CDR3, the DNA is TGTGCCTGGAGTGTACTGGAGGGCAATCAGCCCCAGCATTTT. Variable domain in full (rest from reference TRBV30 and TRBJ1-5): SQTIHQWPATLVQPVGSPLSLECTVEGTSNPNLYWYRQAAGRGLQLLFYSVGIGQISSEVPQNLSASRPQDRQFILSSKKLLLSDSGFYLCAWSVLEGNQPQHFGDGTRLSIL.

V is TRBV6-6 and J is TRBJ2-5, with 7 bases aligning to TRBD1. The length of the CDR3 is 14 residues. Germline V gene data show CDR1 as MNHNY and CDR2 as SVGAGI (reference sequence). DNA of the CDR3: TGTGCATCAAACAGGGGCGGATTAGCAGAGACCCAGTACTTC. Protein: CASNRGGLAETQYF.

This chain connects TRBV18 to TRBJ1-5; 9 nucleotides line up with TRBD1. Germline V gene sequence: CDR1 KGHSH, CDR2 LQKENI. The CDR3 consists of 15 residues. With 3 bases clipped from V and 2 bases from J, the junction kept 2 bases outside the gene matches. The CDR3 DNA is TGTGCCAGCTCACCCGACAGGGGGGGCAATCAGCCCCAGCATTTT. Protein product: CASSPDRGGNQPQHF.

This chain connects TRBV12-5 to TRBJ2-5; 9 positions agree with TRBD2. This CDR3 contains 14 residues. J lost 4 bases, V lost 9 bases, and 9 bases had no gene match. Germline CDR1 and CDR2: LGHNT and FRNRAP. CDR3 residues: CASGAGGVGETQYF. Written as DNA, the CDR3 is TGTGCTAGCGGAGCGGGGGGAGTCGGAGAGACCCAGTACTTC. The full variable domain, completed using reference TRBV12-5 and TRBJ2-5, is DARVTQTPRHKVTEMGQEVTMRCQPILGHNTVFWYRQTMMQGLELLAYFRNRAPLDDSGMPKDRFSAEMPDATLATLKIQPSEPRDSAVYFCASGAGGVGETQYFGPGTRLLVL.

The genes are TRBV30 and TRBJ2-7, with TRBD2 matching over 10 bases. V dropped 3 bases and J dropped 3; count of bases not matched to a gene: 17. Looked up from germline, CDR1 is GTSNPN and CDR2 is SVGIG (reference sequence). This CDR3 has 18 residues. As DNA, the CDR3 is TGTGCCTGGAGCTTGGGGAGCGGGGGGGTGTCTCTGAGCTACGAGCAGTACTTC. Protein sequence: CAWSLGSGGVSLSYEQYF.

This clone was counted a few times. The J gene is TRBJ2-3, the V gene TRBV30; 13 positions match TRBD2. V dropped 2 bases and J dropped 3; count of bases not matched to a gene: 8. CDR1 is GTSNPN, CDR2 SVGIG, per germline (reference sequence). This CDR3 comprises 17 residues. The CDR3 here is CAWSKGLAGFSTDTQYF. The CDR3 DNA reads TGTGCCTGGAGTAAGGGACTAGCGGGATTTTCTACAGATACGCAGTATTTT.

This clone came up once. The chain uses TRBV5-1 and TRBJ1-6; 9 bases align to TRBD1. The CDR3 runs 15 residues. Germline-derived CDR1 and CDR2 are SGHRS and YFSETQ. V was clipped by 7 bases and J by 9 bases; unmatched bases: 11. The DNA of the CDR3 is TGCGCCAGCGGGCATCGGGACAGGGACTCTTCACCCCTCCACTTT. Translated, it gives CASGHRDRDSSPLHF.

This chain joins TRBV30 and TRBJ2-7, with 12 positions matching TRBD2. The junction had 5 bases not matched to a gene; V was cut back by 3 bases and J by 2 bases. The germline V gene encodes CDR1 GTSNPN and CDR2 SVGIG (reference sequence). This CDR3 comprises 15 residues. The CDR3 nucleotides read TGTGCCTGGAGCCAAGGACTAGCGGGGCCCTACGAGCAGTACTTC. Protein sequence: CAWSQGLAGPYEQYF.

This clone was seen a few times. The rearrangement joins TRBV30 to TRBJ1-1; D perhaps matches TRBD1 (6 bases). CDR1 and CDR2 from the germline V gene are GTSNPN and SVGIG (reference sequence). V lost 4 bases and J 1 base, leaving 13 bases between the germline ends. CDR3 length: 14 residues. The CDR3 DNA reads TGTGCCTGGACTCCAGGACAGAAGAACACTGAAGCTTTCTTT. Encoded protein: CAWTPGQKNTEAFF. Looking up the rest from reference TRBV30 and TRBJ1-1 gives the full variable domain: SQTIHQWPATLVQPVGSPLSLECTVEGTSNPNLYWYRQAAGRGLQLLFYSVGIGQISSEVPQNLSASRPQDRQFILSSKKLLLSDSGFYLCAWTPGQKNTEAFFGQGTRLTVV.

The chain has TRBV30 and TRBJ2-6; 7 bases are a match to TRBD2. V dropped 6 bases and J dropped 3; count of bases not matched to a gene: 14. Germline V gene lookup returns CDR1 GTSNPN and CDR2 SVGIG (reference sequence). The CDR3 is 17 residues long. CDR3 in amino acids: CACAPRRGGGGANVLTF. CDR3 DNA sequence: TGTGCCTGTGCCCCCCGGCGGGGCGGGGGTGGGGCCAACGTCCTGACTTTC.

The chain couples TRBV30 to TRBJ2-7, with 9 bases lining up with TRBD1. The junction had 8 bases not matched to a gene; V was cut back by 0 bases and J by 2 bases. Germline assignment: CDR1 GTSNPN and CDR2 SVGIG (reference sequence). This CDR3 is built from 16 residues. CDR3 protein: CAWSVQWGQGAYEQYF. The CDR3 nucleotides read TGTGCCTGGAGTGTACAGTGGGGACAGGGAGCCTACGAGCAGTACTTC.

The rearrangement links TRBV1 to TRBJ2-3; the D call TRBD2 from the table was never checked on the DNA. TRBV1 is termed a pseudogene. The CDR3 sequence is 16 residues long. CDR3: CTSSLGTSGSTDTQYF. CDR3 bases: TGCACCAGCAGCCTAGGCACTAGCGGGAGCACAGATACGCAGTATTTT.

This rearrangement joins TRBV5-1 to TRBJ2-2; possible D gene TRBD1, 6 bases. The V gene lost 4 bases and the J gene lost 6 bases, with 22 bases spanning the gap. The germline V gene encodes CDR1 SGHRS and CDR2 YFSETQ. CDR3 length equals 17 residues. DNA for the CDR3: TGCGCCAGCAGCCCCCAGGGGCGTCTTAACAAAGCCGGGGAGCTGTTTTTT. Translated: CASSPQGRLNKAGELFF.

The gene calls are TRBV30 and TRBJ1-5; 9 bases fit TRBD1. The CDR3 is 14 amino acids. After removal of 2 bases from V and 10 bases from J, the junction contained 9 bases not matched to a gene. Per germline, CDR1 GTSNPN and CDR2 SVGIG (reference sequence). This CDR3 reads CAWSIQGAVEPQHF. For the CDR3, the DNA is TGTGCCTGGAGTATACAGGGGGCGGTGGAACCCCAGCATTTT.

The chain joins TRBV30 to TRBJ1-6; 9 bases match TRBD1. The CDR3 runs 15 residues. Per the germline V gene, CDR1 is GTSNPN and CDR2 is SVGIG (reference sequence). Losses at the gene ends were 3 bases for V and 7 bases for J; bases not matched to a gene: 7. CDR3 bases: TGTGCCTGGAGGATAACCGGGACAGGGAATTCACCCCTCCACTTT. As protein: CAWRITGTGNSPLHF.

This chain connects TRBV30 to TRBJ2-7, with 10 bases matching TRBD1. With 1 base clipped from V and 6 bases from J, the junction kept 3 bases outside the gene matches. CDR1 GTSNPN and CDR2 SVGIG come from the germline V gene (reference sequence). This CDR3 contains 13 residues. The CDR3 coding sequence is TGTGCCTGGAGTGGGGGACAGGGGTCCGAGCAGTACTTC. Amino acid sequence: CAWSGGQGSEQYF.

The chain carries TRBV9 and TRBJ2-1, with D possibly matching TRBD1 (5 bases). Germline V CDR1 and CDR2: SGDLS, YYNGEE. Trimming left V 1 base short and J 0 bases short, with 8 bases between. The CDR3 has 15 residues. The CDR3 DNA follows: TGTGCCAGCAGCGTACAGGGTTCCTCCTACAATGAGCAGTTCTTC. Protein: CASSVQGSSYNEQFF.

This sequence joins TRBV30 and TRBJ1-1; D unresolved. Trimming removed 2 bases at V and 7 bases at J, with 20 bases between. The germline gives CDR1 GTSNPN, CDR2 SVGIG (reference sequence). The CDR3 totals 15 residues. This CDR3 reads CAWSFPWVGESEAFF. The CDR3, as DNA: TGTGCCTGGAGTTTCCCGTGGGTTGGGGAGAGTGAAGCTTTCTTT.